This is a list of T cell receptor beta chains from one sample in a study of blood T cell repertoires in COVID-19. The data were produced by immunoSEQ multiplex PCR, yet TCRdb's version contains in-frame clones alone and is incomplete. The sample shows 250,000 to 350,000 clones, roughly nine tenths of them seen only once. Input material: PBMCs or T cells enriched from blood (not recorded which). Receptors originate from a woman between 18 and 29 years old who had recovered from COVID-19. Each CDR3 is given with its conserved first and last residue. Each record gives: D gene, clone size, CDR3 length, J gene, V gene, CDR3 DNA, CDR3 protein. The D gene is left open where the match is weak. Size is omitted from some rows. Given values are once, few, many or a class for expanded clones.

D gene: TRBD1; clone size: .; CDR3 length: 14; J gene: TRBJ1-5; V gene: TRBV19; CDR3 DNA: TGTGCCAGTAGTGGAACAGGGGGAAATCAGCCCCAGCATTTT; CDR3 protein: CASSGTGGNQPQHF
D gene: TRBD1; clone size: .; CDR3 length: 17; J gene: TRBJ1-1; V gene: TRBV4-1; CDR3 DNA: TGCGCCAGCAGCCGGCAGGGGGCCGTCGCAATTCCCACTGAAGCTTTCTTT; CDR3 protein: CASSRQGAVAIPTEAFF
D gene: .; clone size: .; CDR3 length: 15; J gene: TRBJ2-1; V gene: TRBV5-6; CDR3 DNA: TGTGCCAGCAGCTTGGATACTAGAACCACCAATGAGCAGTTCTTC; CDR3 protein: CASSLDTRTTNEQFF
D gene: TRBD2; clone size: few; CDR3 length: 16; J gene: TRBJ2-7; V gene: TRBV5-4; CDR3 DNA: TGTGCCAGCAGCTTGGCCAATATGGGTCGGGGGGACGAGCAGTACTTC; CDR3 protein: CASSLANMGRGDEQYF
D gene: TRBD1; clone size: .; CDR3 length: 17; J gene: TRBJ2-7; V gene: TRBV27; CDR3 DNA: TGTGCCAGCAGTTTATTCCCGGGACAGGGTTGGACCTACGAGCAGTACTTC; CDR3 protein: CASSLFPGQGWTYEQYF
D gene: .; clone size: .; CDR3 length: 12; J gene: TRBJ2-2; V gene: TRBV4-1; CDR3 DNA: TGCGCCAGCAGCCGAGGATCCGGGGAGCTGTTTTTT; CDR3 protein: CASSRGSGELFF
D gene: .; clone size: .; CDR3 length: 17; J gene: TRBJ2-1; V gene: TRBV7-9; CDR3 DNA: TGTGCCAGCAGCTTAGAGCCTAGAGCGGTGACCTACAATGAGCAGTTCTTC; CDR3 protein: CASSLEPRAVTYNEQFF
D gene: .; clone size: .; CDR3 length: 14; J gene: TRBJ1-4; V gene: TRBV5-1; CDR3 DNA: TGCGCCAGCAGCCCGGGGGGGACTAATGAAAAACTGTTTTTT; CDR3 protein: CASSPGGTNEKLFF
D gene: .; clone size: .; CDR3 length: 14; J gene: TRBJ2-7; V gene: TRBV5-1; CDR3 DNA: TGCGCCAGCAGCTTGGCCCTGGGGGCATACGAGCAGTACTTC; CDR3 protein: CASSLALGAYEQYF
D gene: .; clone size: .; CDR3 length: 13; J gene: TRBJ2-7; V gene: TRBV5-1; CDR3 DNA: TGCGCCAGCAGCCCTGTCGGTGCCTACGAGCAGTACTTC; CDR3 protein: CASSPVGAYEQYF
D gene: TRBD2; clone size: .; CDR3 length: 18; J gene: TRBJ2-7; V gene: TRBV4-2; CDR3 DNA: TGTGCCAGCAGCCAAGATAGCGGGGGGGCGGCATATCCCTACGAGCAGTACTTC; CDR3 protein: CASSQDSGGAAYPYEQYF
D gene: TRBD1; clone size: .; CDR3 length: 15; J gene: TRBJ1-2; V gene: TRBV24-1; CDR3 DNA: TGTGCCACCAGTGATGACAGGGGGCTTGGCTATGGCTACACCTTC; CDR3 protein: CATSDDRGLGYGYTF
D gene: TRBD1; clone size: .; CDR3 length: 14; J gene: TRBJ2-5; V gene: TRBV28; CDR3 DNA: TGTGCCAGCAGTACCGGGACAGGGAGTGGGACCCAGTACTTC; CDR3 protein: CASSTGTGSGTQYF
D gene: .; clone size: few; CDR3 length: 13; J gene: TRBJ2-5; V gene: TRBV5-4; CDR3 DNA: TGTGCCAGCAGCTTGAGGGGTGAAGAGACCCAGTACTTC; CDR3 protein: CASSLRGEETQYF
D gene: .; clone size: once; CDR3 length: 12; J gene: TRBJ2-3; V gene: TRBV11-3; CDR3 DNA: TGTGCCAGCAGCTTAGGCGGAGATACGCAGTATTTT; CDR3 protein: CASSLGGDTQYF
D gene: .; clone size: .; CDR3 length: 14; J gene: TRBJ2-3; V gene: TRBV5-1; CDR3 DNA: TGCGCCAGCAGCTTGGCGGGGGGCTCAGATACGCAGTATTTT; CDR3 protein: CASSLAGGSDTQYF
D gene: .; clone size: .; CDR3 length: 15; J gene: TRBJ2-7; V gene: TRBV13; CDR3 DNA: TGTGCCAGCAGCTTCCCCCCTAGCTCGAACTACGAGCAGTACTTC; CDR3 protein: CASSFPPSSNYEQYF
D gene: TRBD1; clone size: .; CDR3 length: 15; J gene: TRBJ1-5; V gene: TRBV6-5; CDR3 DNA: TGTGCCAGCAGTTACTCCCGGGACAGAGCCAACCCCCAGCATTTT; CDR3 protein: CASSYSRDRANPQHF
D gene: .; clone size: .; CDR3 length: 18; J gene: TRBJ1-2; V gene: TRBV27; CDR3 DNA: TGTGCCAGCAGTTTATTGGGGGGGAAGGAACAGGGATTAAATGGCTACACCTTC; CDR3 protein: CASSLLGGKEQGLNGYTF
D gene: .; clone size: .; CDR3 length: 14; J gene: TRBJ1-3; V gene: TRBV9; CDR3 DNA: TGTGCCAGCAGCGCCGGACTATCTGGAAACACCATATATTTT; CDR3 protein: CASSAGLSGNTIYF
D gene: TRBD2; clone size: few; CDR3 length: 15; J gene: TRBJ2-7; V gene: TRBV7-2; CDR3 DNA: TGTGCCAGCAGCTTTAGACTAGCGGGGGAAATCGAGCAGTACTTC; CDR3 protein: CASSFRLAGEIEQYF
D gene: TRBD2; clone size: .; CDR3 length: 15; J gene: TRBJ2-7; V gene: TRBV19; CDR3 DNA: TGTGCCAGTAGTGTACTAGCGGGGGGGCCCTACGAGCAGTACTTC; CDR3 protein: CASSVLAGGPYEQYF